Presented here are 12 T cell receptor beta chains from one specimen sequenced in a study of long-term antiretroviral therapy in people with HIV. The assay, immunoSEQ v3.0, was run at survey level. Repertoires were generated with immunoSEQ multiplex PCR, while TCRdb's copy carries only in-frame clones and drops some. This table has over 25,000 clones, about 77% appearing once. The starting material was unsorted PBMCs, obtained 1.5 years before starting antiretroviral therapy. The source is a man between 18 and 29 years old with HIV.

The chain links TRBV29-1 to TRBJ1-2; D not resolved. The CDR3 is made up of 11 amino acids. V was clipped by 4 bases and J by 4 bases, with 7 bases between them. CDR1 is SQVTM, CDR2 ANQGSEA, per germline. CDR3 in DNA: TGCAGCGTTGTCGTCGGCTATGGCTACACCTTC. It is translated as CSVVVGYGYTF.

This clone came up a few times. The sample has other DNA sequences that encode this CDR3 too. This chain joins TRBV6-6 and TRBJ2-1, with D possibly being TRBD1 (5 bases). Germline V gene data show CDR1 as MNHNY and CDR2 as SVGAGI (reference sequence). This CDR3 region has 13 residues. V lost 6 bases, J lost 3 bases, and 9 bases lay in between. The CDR3 DNA is TGTGCCAGCAGCGACGACAGCTACAATGAGCAGTTCTTC. This gives the protein CASSDDSYNEQFF.

This sequence joins TRBV7-2 and TRBJ2-4, with D unclear. CDR1 SGHTA and CDR2 FQGNSA come from the germline V gene. V lost 1 base and J lost 4, with 8 bases in between. The length of the CDR3 is 14 residues. In nucleotides, the CDR3 is TGTGCCAGCAGCTTAGAGGCCTTAAAAAACATTCAGTACTTC. This encodes CASSLEALKNIQYF.

The chain joins TRBV4-3 to TRBJ2-3; 7 bases line up with TRBD1. The CDR3 is 15 residues long. Trimming removed 5 bases from V and 0 bases from J; junction bases left unmatched: 5. In germline, CDR1 is LGHNA, CDR2 YSLEER. Written as DNA, the CDR3 is TGCGCCAGCAGCGTATCGACAGGGAGCACAGATACGCAGTATTTT. Translating it yields CASSVSTGSTDTQYF.

The chain links TRBV29-1 to TRBJ2-1, with TRBD1 as a possible D gene (6 bases). The CDR3 covers 11 residues. Trimming stripped 5 bases from V and 8 bases from J, with 10 bases between. Looked up from germline, CDR1 is SQVTM and CDR2 is ANQGSEA. This chain's CDR3 is CSVSGQHEQFF. The CDR3 region has the DNA TGCAGCGTTTCGGGACAACATGAGCAGTTCTTC.

The V and J genes are TRBV14 and TRBJ1-6; D unresolved. Germline V gene lookup returns CDR1 SGHDN and CDR2 FVKESK. The V end lost 4 bases, the J end lost 3 bases, and 7 bases lay between the germline ends. The CDR3 runs to 14 residues. As DNA, the CDR3 is TGTGCCAGCAGCCGCACTGGCTATAATTCACCCCTCCACTTT. Encoded protein: CASSRTGYNSPLHF.

CDR3 amino acids: CASSLAGQGLDTQYF. CDR3 coding DNA: TGCGCCAGCAGCTTGGCGGGACAGGGTTTAGATACGCAGTATTTT. This chain links TRBV5-1 with TRBJ2-3, with TRBD1 matching over 9 bases. CDR1 SGHRS and CDR2 YFSETQ come from the germline V gene. V lost 0 bases to trimming and J lost 5 bases; unmatched junction nucleotides: 4. The CDR3 totals 15 residues.

The chain recombines TRBV4-2 with TRBJ2-7; perhaps D is TRBD1 or TRBD2 (5 bases each). The germline V gene encodes CDR1 LGHNA and CDR2 YNFKEQ. Trimming stripped 0 bases from V and 2 bases from J, with 17 bases between. The CDR3 extends over 17 amino acids. DNA of the CDR3: TGTGCCAGCAGCCAAGAGGGGGAAGGGGTAATCGCCTACGAGCAGTACTTC. Its protein product is CASSQEGEGVIAYEQYF.

In this sample, this clone turned up once. This chain joins TRBV7-2 and TRBJ2-7; possibly TRBD1 or TRBD2 for D (6 bases each). Germline V gene lookup returns CDR1 SGHTA and CDR2 FQGNSA. The CDR3 runs to 15 residues. V was cut by 5 bases and J by 3 bases, with 17 bases left in between. The CDR3 protein is CASSEGGLPYYEQYF. Here the CDR3 DNA reads TGTGCCAGCAGCGAAGGGGGACTCCCCTACTACGAGCAGTACTTC.

This chain connects TRBV9 to TRBJ1-2; 7 positions match TRBD1. The CDR3 consists of 15 residues. The ends lost 0 bases at V and 2 bases at J; junction bases unmatched: 4. Germline loops: CDR1 SGDLS, CDR2 YYNGEE. CDR3 in amino acids: CASSVDPGGNYGYTF. In DNA form, the CDR3 reads TGTGCCAGCAGCGTAGATCCAGGGGGGAACTATGGCTACACCTTC.

The chain carries TRBV2 and TRBJ1-5, with unresolved D. Between the trimmed V and J ends, which lost 8 bases and 6 bases, there was a span of 17 bases. This CDR3 has 14 residues. Germline V CDR1 and CDR2: SNHLY, FYNNEI. The CDR3 sequence is CASCRSETSQPQHF. CDR3 nucleotides: TGTGCCAGCTGCAGGTCCGAGACTTCTCAGCCCCAGCATTTT.

This clone has a single count. The chain employs TRBV6-5 and TRBJ2-3; no clear D. Germline lookup yields CDR1 MNHEY and CDR2 SVGAGI. The V and J ends lost 6 bases and 0 bases respectively, with 13 bases between them. The CDR3 has 15 residues. The CDR3 is CASRTDSYSTDTQYF. Here the CDR3 DNA reads TGTGCCAGCAGAACCGACTCCTATAGCACAGATACGCAGTATTTT.